This TCR beta chain comes out of a study of T cells in localized non-small cell lung cancer (TCRdb year 2020). Regarding the complete study: The study analyzed T cell repertoires of 236 early-stage NSCLC patients, comparing tumors and uninvolved tumor-adjacent lungs. The cohort comprised under 250 treatment-naïve NSCLC patients with resected, localized lung tumors. Of the NSCLC patients, 120 to 150 were male and around 97 were female, and the mean age was about 69 years.

TCR beta CDR3 regions were sequenced from DNA using the immunoSEQ Assay. The authors processed their data as follows. To compute T cell density, TCR beta template counts were normalized to usable DNA, which was estimated by amplifying housekeeping genes. The preseqR package was used to estimate richness by extrapolating to 400,000 templates for PBMC samples and to 120,000 templates for tissue samples. Clonality was defined by subtracting Pielou's evenness from one. Tissue-enriched TCRs were identified by differential abundance testing using productive amino-acid clonotypes, minimum total count 5 and alpha 0.1. The Jaccard Index and the Morisita Overlap Index were used to measure repertoire overlap between compartments. GLIPH clustered TCR beta CDR3s with public tetramer-defined viral CDR3s; viral motifs required at least three viral sequences plus V-gene enrichment. In its TCRdb copy, this immuneACCESS table keeps in-frame sequences only and misses some clones. Where compared with another copy, unresolved V genes explain less than half of these, and the others have no known cause. From that table come the V and J calls and clone size; the DNA was used to work out D and trimming. The sample includes about 82,000 clones, with around 81% observed a single time. 19% of the sample lies in the top ten.

On the study overall, not on this receptor specifically: A median of about 50 of the top 100 tumor clones turned up in the paired uninvolved adjacent lung, and some 28 of those clones also ranked among the top 100 of that same adjacent lung. Longer overall survival was associated with higher blood T cell density, whereas shorter survival was associated with higher adjacent-lung clonality. Since the design was exploratory, TCR variables were selected using unadjusted p-values with no false-discovery rate correction. Because multi-region tumor sequencing was not performed, intratumor heterogeneity could not be ruled out. Uninvolved tumor-adjacent lung showed the highest T cell clonality, higher than tumor, which suggests more focused antigenic responses in the uninvolved tumor-adjacent lung.

Deletion took 2 bases off V and 2 bases off J, with a span of 4 bases between the germline ends. Spanning cysteine to phenylalanine, the CDR3 consists of 13 amino acids. Of all the DNA, just the CDR3 is kept, 39 bases in frame from base 1. From a lookup of the germline V gene, CDR1 and CDR2 are KGHSH and LQKENI. At diagnosis, peripheral blood, uninvolved tumor-adjacent lung and tumor were collected and were preserved as a mix of fresh-frozen and FFPE material. For TCR repertoire profiling, the blood samples were analyzed as peripheral blood mononuclear cells. For this clone: This clone's antigen is unknown. There are no base qualities to consult, and no much larger clone falls within one base.

The V and J segments used are TRBV18 and TRBJ1-5; the D segment cannot be called with confidence. Sequencing used PBMCs, obtained before any cancer treatment. The sequence was obtained from a man aged 40 to 75 with stage II squamous cell lung carcinoma. The sequenced DNA is TGTGCCAGCTCACCATCACGCAATCAGCCCCAGCATTTT. Protein translation: CASSPSRNQPQHF.